Described below is a single T cell receptor (beta chain) sequence and its context. Its cognate antigen is unknown. The sample belongs to a study of cytomegalovirus exposure and HLA in healthy donors. V shed 10 bases, J shed 3 bases, and the junction held 5 bases outside the gene matches. Per the germline V gene, CDR1 is SGHVS and CDR2 is FQNEAQ. The CDR3 has 13 residues. The table came from immunoSEQ multiplex PCR; TCRdb's copy has only in-frame clones and leaves some out. The sample records about 180,000 clones, around nine tenths being singletons. Study-level results: Per published reports, the classifier diagnosed cytomegalovirus status with high specificity and sensitivity.

Sequencing input: PBMCs. The rearrangement uses TRBV7-8 and TRBJ1-4, with 7 positions matching TRBD1. The source is a woman aged 30 to 39 in good health and CMV-seronegative. In nucleotides, the CDR3 is TGTGCCAACTCAGGGGGGCCTAATGAAAAACTGTTTTTT. Translated, it gives CANSGGPNEKLFF.